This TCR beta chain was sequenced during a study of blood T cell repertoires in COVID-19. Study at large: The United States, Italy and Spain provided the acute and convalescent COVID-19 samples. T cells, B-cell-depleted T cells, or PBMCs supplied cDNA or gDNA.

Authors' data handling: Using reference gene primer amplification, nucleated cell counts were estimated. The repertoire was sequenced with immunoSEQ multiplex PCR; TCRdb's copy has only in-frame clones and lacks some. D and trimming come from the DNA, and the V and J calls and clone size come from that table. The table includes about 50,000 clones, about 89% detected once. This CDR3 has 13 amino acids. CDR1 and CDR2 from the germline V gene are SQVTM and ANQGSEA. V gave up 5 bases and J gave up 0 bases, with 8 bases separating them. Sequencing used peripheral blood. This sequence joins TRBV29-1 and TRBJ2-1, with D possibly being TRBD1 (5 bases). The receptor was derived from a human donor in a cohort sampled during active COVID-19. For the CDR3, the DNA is TGCAGCGTTAGGACACTCTCCTACAATGAGCAGTTCTTC. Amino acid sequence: CSVRTLSYNEQFF.